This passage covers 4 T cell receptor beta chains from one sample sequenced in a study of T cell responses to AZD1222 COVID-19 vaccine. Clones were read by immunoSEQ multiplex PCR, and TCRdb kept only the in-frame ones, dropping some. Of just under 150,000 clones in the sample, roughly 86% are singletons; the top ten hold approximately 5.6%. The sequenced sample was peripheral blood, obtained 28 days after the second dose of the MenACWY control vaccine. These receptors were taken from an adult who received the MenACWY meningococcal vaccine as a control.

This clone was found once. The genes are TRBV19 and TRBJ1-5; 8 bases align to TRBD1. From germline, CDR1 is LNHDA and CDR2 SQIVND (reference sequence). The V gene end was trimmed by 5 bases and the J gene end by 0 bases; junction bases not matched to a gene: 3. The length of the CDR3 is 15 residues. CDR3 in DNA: TGTGCCAGTAGTCCACAGGGGGTTAGCAATCAGCCCCAGCATTTT. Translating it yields CASSPQGVSNQPQHF.

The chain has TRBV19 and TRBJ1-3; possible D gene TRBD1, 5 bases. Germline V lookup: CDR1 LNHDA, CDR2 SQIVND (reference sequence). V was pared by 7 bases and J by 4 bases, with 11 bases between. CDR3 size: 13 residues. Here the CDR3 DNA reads TGTGCCAGTAAGAATGGGGGAGGAAACACCATATATTTT. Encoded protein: CASKNGGGNTIYF.

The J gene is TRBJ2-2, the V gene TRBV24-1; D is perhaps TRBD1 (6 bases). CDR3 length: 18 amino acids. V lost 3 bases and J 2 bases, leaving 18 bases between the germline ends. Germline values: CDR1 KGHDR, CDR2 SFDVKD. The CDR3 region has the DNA TGTGCCACCAGTGATACCTGGACAGCTCGGCCCAACACCGGGGAGCTGTTTTTT. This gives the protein CATSDTWTARPNTGELFF.

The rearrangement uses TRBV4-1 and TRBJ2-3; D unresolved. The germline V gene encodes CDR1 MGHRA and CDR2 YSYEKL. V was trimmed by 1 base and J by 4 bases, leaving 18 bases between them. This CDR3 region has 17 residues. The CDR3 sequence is CASSQARLSMSSDTQYF. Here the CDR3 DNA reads TGCGCCAGCAGCCAAGCTCGACTTTCCATGAGCTCAGATACGCAGTATTTT.